This TCR beta chain derives from a study of human CD8 memory T cell subsets. Germline values: CDR1 MNHEY, CDR2 SVGEGT. CDR3 size: 12 residues. The TCR beta sequencing libraries came from UMI-labeled 5' RACE. TCRdb derives one entry per CDR3 protein from the 5' RACE reads, leaving out DNA. The sample data list roughly 6,200 distinct CDR3 sequences. The gene calls are TRBV6-2 or TRBV6-3 and TRBJ2-1; the TRBD2 assignment by TCRdb is unverifiable without DNA. The TCR was taken from a human donor in good health. The specimen was CD8+ effector memory T cells (TEM) sorted from PBMCs. Regarding subset: effector memory CD8 T cells, CCR7- CD45RO+ CD95+. CDR3 region: CASSPPSDEQFF.